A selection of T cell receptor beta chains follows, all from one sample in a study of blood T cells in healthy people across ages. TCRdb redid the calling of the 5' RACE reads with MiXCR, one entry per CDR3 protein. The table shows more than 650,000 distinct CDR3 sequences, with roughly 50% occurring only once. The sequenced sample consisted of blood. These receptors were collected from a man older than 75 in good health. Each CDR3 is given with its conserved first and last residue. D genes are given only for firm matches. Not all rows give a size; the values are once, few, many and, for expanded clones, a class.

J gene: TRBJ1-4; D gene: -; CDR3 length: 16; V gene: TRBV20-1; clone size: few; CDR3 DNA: TGCAGTGCTAGAAACCCGGGGCGAACAACTAATGAAAAACTGTTTTTT; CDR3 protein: CSARNPGRTTNEKLFF
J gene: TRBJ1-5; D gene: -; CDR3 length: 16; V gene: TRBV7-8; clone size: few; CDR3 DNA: TGTGCCAGCAGCTCCAGACCCTCTCAAGCGGGGCAGCCCCAGCATTTT; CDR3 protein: CASSSRPSQAGQPQHF
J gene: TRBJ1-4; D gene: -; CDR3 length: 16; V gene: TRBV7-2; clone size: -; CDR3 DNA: TGTGCCAGCAGCCCGAGGGTTGGGGAATCTAATGAAAAACTGTTTTTT; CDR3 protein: CASSPRVGESNEKLFF
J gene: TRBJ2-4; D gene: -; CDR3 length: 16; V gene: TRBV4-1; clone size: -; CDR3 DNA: TGCGCCAGCAGCCCAGGGCTCCTCTCCTCCAAAAACATTCAGTACTTC; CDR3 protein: CASSPGLLSSKNIQYF
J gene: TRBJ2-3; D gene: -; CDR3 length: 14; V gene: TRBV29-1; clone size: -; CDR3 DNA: TGCAGCGCCGGGCGGGGTTTGACGGGAGATACGCAGTATTTT; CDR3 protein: CSAGRGLTGDTQYF
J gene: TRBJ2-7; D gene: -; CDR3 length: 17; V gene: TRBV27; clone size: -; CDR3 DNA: TGTGCCAGCAGTCTCAAGGCAGGGAACCCCATGTTCTACGAGCAGTACTTC; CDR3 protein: CASSLKAGNPMFYEQYF
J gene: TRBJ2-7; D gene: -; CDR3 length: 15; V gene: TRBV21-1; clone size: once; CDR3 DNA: TGTGCCAGCAGCAACCCGGGACGGAACTCCTACGAGCAGTACTTC; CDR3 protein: CASSNPGRNSYEQYF
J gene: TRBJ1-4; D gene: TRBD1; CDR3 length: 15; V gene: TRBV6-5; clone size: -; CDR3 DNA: TGTGCCAGCAGCTTGACAGCAGGGGGTAATGAAAAACTGTTTTTT; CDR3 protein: CASSLTAGGNEKLFF
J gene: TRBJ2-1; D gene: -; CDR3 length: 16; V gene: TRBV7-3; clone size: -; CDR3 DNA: TGTGCCAGCAGCCAGGCAGAGCGGAATCCCTACAATGAGCAGTTCTTC; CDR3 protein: CASSQAERNPYNEQFF
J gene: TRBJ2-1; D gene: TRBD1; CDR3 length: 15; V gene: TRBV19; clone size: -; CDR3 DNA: TGTGCCAGTAGTTATAACAGGGGGCAGTGGAATGAGCAGTTCTTC; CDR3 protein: CASSYNRGQWNEQFF
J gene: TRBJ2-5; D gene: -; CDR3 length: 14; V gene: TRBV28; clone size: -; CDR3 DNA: TGTGCCAGCAGTTCCCCGACGGTACAAGAGACCCAGTACTTC; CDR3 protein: CASSSPTVQETQYF
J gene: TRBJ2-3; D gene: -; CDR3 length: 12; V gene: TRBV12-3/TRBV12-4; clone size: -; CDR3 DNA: TGTGCCAGCAGCCCAGACTACAGATACGCGTATTTT; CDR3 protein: CASSPDYRYAYF
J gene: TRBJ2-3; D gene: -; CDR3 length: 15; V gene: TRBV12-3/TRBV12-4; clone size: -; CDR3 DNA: TGTGCCAGCAGTGCCGGGAGACCCAGCGCAGATACGCAGTATTTT; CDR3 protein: CASSAGRPSADTQYF
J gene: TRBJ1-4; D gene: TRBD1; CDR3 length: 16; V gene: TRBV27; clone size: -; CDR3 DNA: TGTGCCAGCAGTCCCGGGGACAGGGTAGTAAGTGAAAAACTGTTTTTT; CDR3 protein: CASSPGDRVVSEKLFF
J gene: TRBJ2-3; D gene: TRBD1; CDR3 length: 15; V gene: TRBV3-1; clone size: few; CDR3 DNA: TGTGCCAGCAGCCAAGAAGGACAGGCCGGCAGAGACGCGTATTTT; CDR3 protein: CASSQEGQAGRDAYF
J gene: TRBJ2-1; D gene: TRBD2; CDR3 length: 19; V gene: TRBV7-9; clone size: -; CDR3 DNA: TGTGCCAGCAGCCCAATATTTGGGACTAGCGGCAGCTCCTACAATGAGCAGTTCTTC; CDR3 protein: CASSPIFGTSGSSYNEQFF
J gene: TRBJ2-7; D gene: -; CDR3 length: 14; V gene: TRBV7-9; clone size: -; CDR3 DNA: TGTGCCAGCAGCTTGCAACAGGGCCTCTACGAGCAGTACTTC; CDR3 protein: CASSLQQGLYEQYF
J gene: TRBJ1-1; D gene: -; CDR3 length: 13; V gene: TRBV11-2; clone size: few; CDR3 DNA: TGTGCCAGCAGCTTATATCAGAACACTGAAGCTTTCTTT; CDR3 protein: CASSLYQNTEAFF
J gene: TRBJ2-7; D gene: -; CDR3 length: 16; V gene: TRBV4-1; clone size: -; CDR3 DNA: TGCGCCAGCAGCCAAGAACCGGGAGAGGGGTCCTACGAGCAGTACTTC; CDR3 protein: CASSQEPGEGSYEQYF
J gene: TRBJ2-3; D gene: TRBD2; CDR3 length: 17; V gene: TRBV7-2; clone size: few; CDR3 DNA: TGTGCCAGCAGCTTAGCCCCGGCTAGCGGTAAGCACAGATACGCGTATTTT; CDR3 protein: CASSLAPASGKHRYAYF
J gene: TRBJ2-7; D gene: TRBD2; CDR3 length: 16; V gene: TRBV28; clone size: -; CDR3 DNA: TGTGCCAGCAGTTTAGCAGGAGGGACTAGTGGCAATGAGCAGTACTTC; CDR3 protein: CASSLAGGTSGNEQYF
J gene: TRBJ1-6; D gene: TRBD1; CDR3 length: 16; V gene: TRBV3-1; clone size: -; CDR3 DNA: TGTGCCAGCAGCTCGACGACAGGGTCCTATAATTCACCCCTCCACTTT; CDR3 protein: CASSSTTGSYNSPLHF
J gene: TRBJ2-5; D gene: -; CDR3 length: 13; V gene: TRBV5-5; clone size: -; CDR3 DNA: TGTGCCAGCAGCTTAGACGTAGACGAGACCCAGTACTTC; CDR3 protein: CASSLDVDETQYF
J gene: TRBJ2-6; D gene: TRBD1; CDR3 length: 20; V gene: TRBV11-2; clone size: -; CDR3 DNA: TGTGCCAGCAGGGAGACAGGGCCGTTTGGGTATGATTCTGGGGCCAACGTCCTGACTTTC; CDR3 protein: CASRETGPFGYDSGANVLTF